These 25 T cell receptor beta chains share one sample of origin, sequenced in a study of CD8 T cells in Susac syndrome (dated by TCRdb to between 2018 and 2021). The library came from the immunoSEQ multiplex PCR assay. RNA was extracted with the RNeasy kit and roughly 0.45 to 1 ug was reverse transcribed using random hexamers. The public reads were reprocessed in TCRdb via fastp at Q25 and MiXCR, keeping in-frame beta chains. One record per CDR3 amino acid sequence lists the most common genes and DNA. This sample has over 300,000 distinct CDR3 sequences in its table, and 90% to 95% of those were observed once. The ten largest clones represent approximately 0.065% of the sample. Sequenced sample: CD4+ T cells from PBMCs. Source of these receptors: a human donor with multiple sclerosis.

The V call is TRBV12-3 or TRBV12-4, the J call TRBJ1-5; no clear D gene. Trimming cost V 3 bases and J 9 bases, with 6 bases left between them. The CDR3 has 11 residues. CDR3 sequence (DNA): TGTGCCAGCAGTTTGAAGGGGCCCCAGCATTTT. This gives the protein CASSLKGPQHF.

In DNA form, the CDR3 reads TGTGCCAGCAGTTCCCCGGGACTAGCGACTACCTACGAGCAGTACTTC. It is translated as CASSSPGLATTYEQYF. This chain joins TRBV6-5 and TRBJ2-7; 10 bases fit TRBD2. The CDR3 extends over 16 amino acids. With V trimmed by 4 bases and J by 2 bases, 8 bases remained unmatched. The germline V gene has CDR1 MNHEY and CDR2 SVGAGI.

V is TRBV20-1 and J is TRBJ2-7, with D possibly TRBD2 on 5 matching bases. Trimming removed 2 bases from V and 1 base from J, with 12 bases in between. In germline, CDR1 is DFQATT, CDR2 SNEGSKA (reference sequence). The CDR3 covers 14 residues. The CDR3 here is CSARRGEGSYEQYF. The CDR3 DNA reads as TGCAGTGCTAGACGGGGTGAGGGTTCCTACGAGCAGTACTTC.

The chain has TRBV12-5 and TRBJ1-1, with D tentatively TRBD1 (6 bases). There are 14 residues in the CDR3. CDR1 LGHNT and CDR2 FRNRAP come from the germline V gene. V lost 4 bases, J lost 1 base, and 10 bases lay in between. DNA of the CDR3: TGTGCTAGTGGTTCTGGCAGGGGGAACACTGAAGCTTTCTTT. Protein sequence: CASGSGRGNTEAFF.

CDR3 in amino acids: CASSLVKGNWGLAGPEETQYF. The CDR3 nucleotides are TGTGCCAGCAGCTTAGTTAAAGGGAATTGGGGACTAGCGGGCCCCGAAGAGACCCAGTACTTC. V usage is TRBV11-1 and J usage is TRBJ2-5; 12 positions match TRBD2. V dropped 1 base and J dropped 3; count of bases not matched to a gene: 18. The germline V gene has CDR1 SGHAT and CDR2 FQDESV (reference sequence). This CDR3 comprises 21 residues.

V is TRBV7-9 and J is TRBJ2-1; 11 bases line up with TRBD2. The trim removed 5 bases at V and 12 bases at J, leaving 9 bases unmatched. Germline CDR1 reads SEHNR; CDR2 reads FQNEAQ (reference sequence). The CDR3 runs 14 residues. Here the CDR3 reads CASSVSGGAGGQFF. In DNA, the CDR3 is TGTGCCAGCAGCGTTAGCGGGGGGGCGGGAGGGCAGTTCTTC.

This sequence joins TRBV3-1 and TRBJ1-3; D is possibly TRBD1 (6 bases). The germline V and J ends were trimmed by 2 bases and 0 bases, with 14 bases remaining between them. Germline V gene data show CDR1 as LGHDT and CDR2 as YNNKEL (reference sequence). This CDR3 is built from 17 residues. The CDR3 here is CASSQFRQATSGNTIYF. CDR3 in DNA: TGTGCCAGCAGCCAATTCCGACAGGCCACCTCTGGAAACACCATATATTTT.

For this clonotype: This likely comes from a read error, as the CDR3 has no conserved phenylalanine or tryptophan at its end. The chain uses TRBV27 and TRBJ2-7; 7 bases align to TRBD1. The CDR3 sequence is 16 residues long. Germline CDR1 and CDR2: MNHEY and SMNVEV (reference sequence). V lost 2 bases and J lost 7; bases outside the gene matches: 14. CDR3 DNA: TGTGCCAGCAGTTTAGGTGGGAACAGGGGAATGGGGGAGCAGTACCTC. It codes for CASSLGGNRGMGEQYL.

This sequence joins TRBV6-1 and TRBJ1-5; unclear D gene. Looked up from germline, CDR1 is MNHNS and CDR2 is SASEGT. V was pared by 5 bases and J by 0 bases, with 5 bases between. This CDR3 has 13 amino acids. The CDR3 loop reads CASSRYSNQPQHF. The CDR3 DNA follows: TGTGCCAGCAGTCGGTATAGCAATCAGCCCCAGCATTTT.

The chain recombines TRBV7-9 with TRBJ2-7; 8 bases align to TRBD1. The ends lost 5 bases at V and 0 bases at J; junction bases unmatched: 6. Per the germline V gene, CDR1 is SEHNR and CDR2 is FQNEAQ (reference sequence). This CDR3 has 15 residues. The CDR3 DNA follows: TGTGCCAGCAGCGGACACGGGACAGGCTCCTACGAGCAGTACTTC. Translating it yields CASSGHGTGSYEQYF.

The chain uses TRBV20-1 and TRBJ1-1, with D possibly TRBD1 on 6 matching bases. The germline gives CDR1 DFQATT, CDR2 SNEGSKA (reference sequence). Trimming removed 3 bases at V and 11 bases at J, with 25 bases between. The CDR3 covers 15 residues. The CDR3, as DNA: TGCAGTGCTAGCTCCTCGTCCAGGGGAAGTGGAGGCGCTTTCTTT. Its protein is CSASSSSRGSGGAFF.

The CDR3: CASRTYRGLGDEQYF. CDR3 sequence (DNA): TGTGCCAGTCGCACTTACAGGGGCCTTGGGGACGAGCAGTACTTC. The rearrangement joins TRBV2 to TRBJ2-7, with TRBD1 identical over 7 bases. Germline CDR1 SNHLY, CDR2 FYNNEI. This CDR3 contains 15 residues. J was trimmed by 5 bases and V by 9 bases; bases with no gene match: 16.

This chain links TRBV10-3 with TRBJ2-2; no clear D. The CDR3 sequence is 13 residues long. Germline CDR1 reads ENHRY; CDR2 reads SYGVKD. Trimming pared 8 bases from V and 4 bases from J, leaving 11 bases between. CDR3 residues: CAILKGPTGELFF. CDR3 bases: TGTGCCATCCTAAAGGGCCCCACCGGGGAGCTGTTTTTT.

The chain recombines TRBV5-8 with TRBJ2-3; possible D gene TRBD2, 5 bases. V lost 4 bases, J lost 7 bases, and 16 bases lay in between. The V gene's germline CDR1 is SGHTS and CDR2 YDEGEE. This CDR3 contains 14 residues. As DNA, the CDR3 is TGTGCCAGCAGCGGGTTATGGACTGAAAATACGCAGTATTTT. Amino acid sequence: CASSGLWTENTQYF.

The V call is TRBV29-1, the J call TRBJ1-5; TRBD1 might be the D (6 bases). In germline, CDR1 is SQVTM, CDR2 ANQGSEA. The CDR3 has 19 amino acids. The V gene lost 3 bases and the J gene lost 6 bases, with 30 bases spanning the gap. The CDR3 loop reads CSVEEGGTISLLSGQPQHF. For the CDR3, the DNA is TGCAGCGTTGAGGAGGGGGGGACGATTTCCCTCCTCTCAGGTCAGCCCCAGCATTTT.

The chain uses TRBV7-9 and TRBJ2-2; D gene uncertain. Deletions cut 4 bases from V and 4 bases from J, with 10 bases between. The germline V gene encodes CDR1 SEHNR and CDR2 FQNEAQ (reference sequence). CDR3 length: 14 amino acids. Here the CDR3 reads CASSSQLSTGELFF. The CDR3 region has the DNA TGTGCCAGCAGCTCCCAGCTCAGCACCGGGGAGCTGTTTTTT.

The chain combines TRBV29-1 with TRBJ1-1, with D uncertain. V was trimmed by 0 bases and J by 1 base, leaving 3 bases between them. Germline V gene data show CDR1 as SQVTM and CDR2 as ANQGSEA. There are 12 residues in the CDR3. CDR3 protein: CSVEDRNTEAFF. In DNA, the CDR3 is TGCAGCGTTGAAGATAGGAACACTGAAGCTTTCTTT.

The gene calls are TRBV7-9 and TRBJ2-1, with D possibly being TRBD2 (7 bases). Trimming stripped 3 bases from V and 5 bases from J, with 11 bases between. Germline V gives CDR1 SEHNR, CDR2 FQNEAQ (reference sequence). CDR3 length: 14 residues. The chain's CDR3 is CASSFTGGHNEQFF. CDR3 in DNA: TGTGCCAGCAGCTTCACCGGGGGGCACAATGAGCAGTTCTTC. The variable domain in full, completed from reference TRBV7-9 and TRBJ2-1, reads DTGVSQNPRHKITKRGQNVTFRCDPISEHNRLYWYRQTLGQGPEFLTYFQNEAQLEKSRLLSDRFSAERPKGSFSTLEIQRTEQGDSAMYLCASSFTGGHNEQFFGPGTRLTVL.

The chain couples TRBV4-2 to TRBJ2-3, with D tentatively TRBD1 or TRBD2 (6 bases each). Trimming stripped 4 bases from V and 5 bases from J, with 13 bases between. The length of the CDR3 is 14 residues. Germline assignment: CDR1 LGHNA and CDR2 YNFKEQ. The CDR3 DNA reads TGTGCCAGCAGCCCAGGGGACTTCGAAGATACGCAGTATTTT. It codes for CASSPGDFEDTQYF.

The DNA of the CDR3 is TGTGCCAGCAGCCAAGATATGGGAGGATACAATGAGCAGTTCTTC. This translates into CASSQDMGGYNEQFF. V and J are TRBV4-2 and TRBJ2-1, with D possibly matching TRBD2 (6 bases). Per the germline V gene, CDR1 is LGHNA and CDR2 is YNFKEQ. V gave up 0 bases and J gave up 4 bases, with 10 bases separating them. The CDR3 covers 15 residues.

The V call is TRBV19, the J call TRBJ2-3; either TRBD1 or TRBD2 may fit D (6 bases each). V lost 4 bases and J 9 bases, leaving 14 bases between the germline ends. Germline-derived CDR1 and CDR2 are LNHDA and SQIVND (reference sequence). The CDR3 runs to 13 residues. This CDR3 reads CASSTPPGATQYF. The DNA for the CDR3 is TGTGCCAGTAGTACCCCACCGGGGGCGACGCAGTATTTT.

The chain recombines TRBV9 with TRBJ1-5; no clear D. Trimming left V 0 bases short and J 7 bases short, with 11 bases between. Germline V gene sequence: CDR1 SGDLS, CDR2 YYNGEE. This CDR3 region has 14 residues. The CDR3 nucleotides read TGTGCCAGCAGCGTAGGTACCGAAGGACAGCCCCAGCATTTT. Protein sequence: CASSVGTEGQPQHF. The complete variable domain, with remaining parts taken from reference TRBV9 and TRBJ1-5, reads DSGVTQTPKHLITATGQRVTLRCSPRSGDLSVYWYQQSLDQGLQFLIQYYNGEERAKGNILERFSAQQFPDLHSELNLSSLELGDSALYFCASSVGTEGQPQHFGDGTRLSIL.

The genes are TRBV4-3 and TRBJ2-6; a possible D gene is TRBD1 (7 bases). This CDR3 region has 18 residues. The germline gives CDR1 LGHNA, CDR2 YSLEER. The V end was cut by 0 bases, the J end by 1 base, with 13 bases between. The chain's CDR3 is CASSQDTQGRSGANVLTF. The CDR3 DNA sequence: TGCGCCAGCAGCCAAGATACACAGGGGAGGTCTGGGGCCAACGTCCTGACTTTC.

In this sample, this clonotype turned up once. The chain has TRBV29-1 and TRBJ1-1; TRBD1 aligns across 10 bases. Looked up from germline, CDR1 is SQVTM and CDR2 is ANQGSEA. The CDR3 is 14 residues long. The J segment lost 7 bases and the V segment lost 5 bases, leaving 10 bases of the junction unmatched. CDR3 in amino acids: CSVSGDRGWVEAFF. CDR3 sequence (DNA): TGCAGCGTTTCGGGGGACAGGGGTTGGGTTGAAGCTTTCTTT.

The rearrangement links TRBV5-1 to TRBJ2-1; D gene ambiguous. Germline-derived CDR1 and CDR2 are SGHRS and YFSETQ. This CDR3 is built from 16 residues. Trimming shortened V by 6 bases and J by 9 bases, and 25 bases separated the two germline ends. The CDR3 loop is CASIDPDDDRVAEQFF. The CDR3 bases are TGCGCCAGCATCGACCCCGACGATGATAGGGTGGCTGAGCAGTTCTTC.